A selection of T cell receptor beta chains follows, all from one sample in a study of PD-L1 blockade in urothelial cancer. Clones were read by immunoSEQ multiplex PCR, and TCRdb kept only the in-frame ones, dropping some. The profile shows more than 30,000 clones, about four fifths of them singletons. Source: PBMCs, taken around atezolizumab (anti-PD-L1) treatment. The receptors were gathered from a man aged 60-69 years with urothelial cancer. Both conserved end residues are part of each CDR3. Fields, in order: D gene, J gene, clone size, V gene, CDR3 protein, CDR3 DNA. A D gene is named only where the DNA matches it firmly. Clone size is shown for a subset of rows, as once, few, many or a class of expanded clone.

d_call: TRBD2; j_call: TRBJ2-1; clone_size: .; v_call: TRBV5-4; cdr3_aa: CASSTLAGGDNEQFF; cdr3_nt: TGTGCCAGCAGCACTCTAGCGGGAGGTGACAATGAGCAGTTCTTC
d_call: .; j_call: TRBJ1-2; clone_size: .; v_call: TRBV29-1; cdr3_aa: CSAAGGEGYGYTF; cdr3_nt: TGCAGCGCTGCCGGGGGAGAGGGCTATGGCTACACCTTC
d_call: .; j_call: TRBJ2-7; clone_size: .; v_call: TRBV6-1; cdr3_aa: CASRGSASYEQYF; cdr3_nt: TGTGCCAGCAGGGGTAGCGCCTCCTACGAGCAGTACTTC
d_call: .; j_call: TRBJ2-3; clone_size: .; v_call: TRBV7-2; cdr3_aa: CASSLPTDTQYF; cdr3_nt: TGTGCCAGCAGCTTACCAACAGATACGCAGTATTTT
d_call: .; j_call: TRBJ2-1; clone_size: .; v_call: TRBV28; cdr3_aa: CASSLGGQGENEQFF; cdr3_nt: TGTGCCAGCAGTCTAGGGGGACAAGGGGAAAATGAGCAGTTCTTC
d_call: .; j_call: TRBJ1-1; clone_size: .; v_call: TRBV6-1; cdr3_aa: CASSEYAGVNTEAFF; cdr3_nt: TGTGCCAGCAGTGAATATGCAGGGGTGAACACTGAAGCTTTCTTT
d_call: TRBD1; j_call: TRBJ1-1; clone_size: .; v_call: TRBV29-1; cdr3_aa: CSVEGRDRGLKNTEAFF; cdr3_nt: TGCAGCGTTGAGGGACGGGACAGGGGCTTAAAGAACACTGAAGCTTTCTTT
d_call: TRBD2; j_call: TRBJ2-7; clone_size: .; v_call: TRBV4-1; cdr3_aa: CASSQDWPGGSYEQYF; cdr3_nt: TGCGCCAGCAGCCAAGATTGGCCGGGGGGTTCCTACGAGCAGTACTTC
d_call: .; j_call: TRBJ1-2; clone_size: .; v_call: TRBV4-3; cdr3_aa: CASSQAAGGGYGYTF; cdr3_nt: TGCGCCAGCAGCCAAGCGGCGGGAGGGGGCTATGGCTACACCTTC
d_call: .; j_call: TRBJ1-1; clone_size: few; v_call: TRBV25-1; cdr3_aa: CASSARTVPTTEAFF; cdr3_nt: TGTGCCAGCAGTGCCCGGACAGTACCGACCACTGAAGCTTTCTTT
d_call: TRBD1; j_call: TRBJ1-5; clone_size: .; v_call: TRBV2; cdr3_aa: CASSGDRVDQPQHF; cdr3_nt: TGTGCCAGCAGTGGGGACAGGGTGGATCAGCCCCAGCATTTT
d_call: .; j_call: TRBJ2-5; clone_size: .; v_call: TRBV6-1; cdr3_aa: CASSIQKVDTQYF; cdr3_nt: TGTGCCAGCAGCATACAGAAGGTGGATACCCAGTACTTC
d_call: .; j_call: TRBJ1-1; clone_size: .; v_call: TRBV10-1; cdr3_aa: CASSESGGPEAFF; cdr3_nt: TGCGCCAGCAGTGAGTCGGGGGGACCAGAAGCTTTCTTT
d_call: .; j_call: TRBJ1-5; clone_size: once; v_call: TRBV19; cdr3_aa: CASSIDGGGNQPQHF; cdr3_nt: TGTGCCAGTAGTATAGATGGGGGGGGCAATCAGCCCCAGCATTTT
d_call: TRBD1; j_call: TRBJ1-6; clone_size: .; v_call: TRBV4-2; cdr3_aa: CASSQGQRISPLHF; cdr3_nt: TGTGCCAGCAGCCAGGGACAGAGAATTTCACCCCTCCACTTT
d_call: .; j_call: TRBJ2-7; clone_size: .; v_call: TRBV5-6; cdr3_aa: CASSLVNRDEQYF; cdr3_nt: TGTGCCAGCAGCTTGGTAAACAGGGACGAGCAGTACTTC
d_call: .; j_call: TRBJ2-7; clone_size: .; v_call: TRBV28; cdr3_aa: CASKEGIQYEQYF; cdr3_nt: TGTGCCAGCAAGGAGGGAATCCAGTACGAGCAGTACTTC
d_call: .; j_call: TRBJ2-5; clone_size: .; v_call: TRBV6-6; cdr3_aa: CASSQEETQYF; cdr3_nt: TGTGCCAGCAGCCAAGAGGAGACCCAGTACTTC
d_call: .; j_call: TRBJ1-2; clone_size: .; v_call: TRBV28; cdr3_aa: CASSLGGPNYGYTF; cdr3_nt: TGTGCCAGCAGTCTCGGGGGACCTAACTATGGCTACACCTTC
d_call: .; j_call: TRBJ2-7; clone_size: .; v_call: TRBV10-3; cdr3_aa: CAISEAQRLTYEQYF; cdr3_nt: TGTGCCATCAGTGAGGCCCAGCGCCTCACCTACGAGCAGTACTTC
d_call: .; j_call: TRBJ2-2; clone_size: .; v_call: TRBV9; cdr3_aa: CASSVSGFGELFF; cdr3_nt: TGTGCCAGCAGCGTTTCGGGGTTCGGGGAGCTGTTTTTT
d_call: .; j_call: TRBJ2-2; clone_size: .; v_call: TRBV7-9; cdr3_aa: CASSPRSKEGELFF; cdr3_nt: TGTGCCAGCAGCCCCCGCAGCAAGGAGGGGGAGCTGTTTTTT
d_call: .; j_call: TRBJ1-1; clone_size: .; v_call: TRBV28; cdr3_aa: CASSSPFWGRTEAFF; cdr3_nt: TGTGCCAGCAGTTCGCCTTTTTGGGGGCGGACTGAAGCTTTCTTT
d_call: .; j_call: TRBJ1-6; clone_size: .; v_call: TRBV21-1; cdr3_aa: CASSKVEGGQASSPLHF; cdr3_nt: TGTGCCAGCAGCAAAGTGGAGGGGGGACAGGCCTCATCACCCCTCCACTTT
d_call: TRBD1; j_call: TRBJ1-2; clone_size: .; v_call: TRBV29-1; cdr3_aa: CSVRQGTNYGYTF; cdr3_nt: TGCAGCGTCCGACAGGGGACTAACTATGGCTACACCTTC
d_call: .; j_call: TRBJ2-3; clone_size: .; v_call: TRBV19; cdr3_aa: CASSIKGLASDTQYF; cdr3_nt: TGTGCCAGTAGTATAAAAGGTCTAGCATCAGATACGCAGTATTTT